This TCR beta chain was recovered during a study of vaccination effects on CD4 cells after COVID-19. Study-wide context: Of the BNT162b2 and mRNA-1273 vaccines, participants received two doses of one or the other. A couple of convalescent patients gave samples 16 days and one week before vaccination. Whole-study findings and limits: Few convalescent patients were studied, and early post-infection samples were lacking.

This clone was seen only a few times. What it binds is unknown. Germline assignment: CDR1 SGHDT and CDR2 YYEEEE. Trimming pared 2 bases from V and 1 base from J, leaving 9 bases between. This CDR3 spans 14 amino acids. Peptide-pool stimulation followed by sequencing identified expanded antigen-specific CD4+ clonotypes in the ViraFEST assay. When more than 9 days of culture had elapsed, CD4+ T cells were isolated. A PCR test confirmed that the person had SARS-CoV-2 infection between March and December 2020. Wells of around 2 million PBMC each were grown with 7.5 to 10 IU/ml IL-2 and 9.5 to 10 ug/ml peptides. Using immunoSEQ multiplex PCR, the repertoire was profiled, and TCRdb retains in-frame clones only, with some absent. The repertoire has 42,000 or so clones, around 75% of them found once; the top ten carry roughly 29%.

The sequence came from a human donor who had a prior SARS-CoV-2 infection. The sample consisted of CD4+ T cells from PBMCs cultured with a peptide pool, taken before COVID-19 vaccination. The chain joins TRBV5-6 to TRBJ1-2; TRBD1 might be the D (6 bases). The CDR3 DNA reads TGTGCCAGCAGCTTTGGGGGGCGTAACTATGGCTACACCTTC. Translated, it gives CASSFGGRNYGYTF. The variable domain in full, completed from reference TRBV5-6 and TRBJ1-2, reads DAGVTQSPTHLIKTRGQQVTLRCSPKSGHDTVSWYQQALGQGPQFIFQYYEEEERQRGNFPDRFSGHQFPNYSSELNVNALLLGDSALYLCASSFGGRNYGYTFGSGTRLTVV.